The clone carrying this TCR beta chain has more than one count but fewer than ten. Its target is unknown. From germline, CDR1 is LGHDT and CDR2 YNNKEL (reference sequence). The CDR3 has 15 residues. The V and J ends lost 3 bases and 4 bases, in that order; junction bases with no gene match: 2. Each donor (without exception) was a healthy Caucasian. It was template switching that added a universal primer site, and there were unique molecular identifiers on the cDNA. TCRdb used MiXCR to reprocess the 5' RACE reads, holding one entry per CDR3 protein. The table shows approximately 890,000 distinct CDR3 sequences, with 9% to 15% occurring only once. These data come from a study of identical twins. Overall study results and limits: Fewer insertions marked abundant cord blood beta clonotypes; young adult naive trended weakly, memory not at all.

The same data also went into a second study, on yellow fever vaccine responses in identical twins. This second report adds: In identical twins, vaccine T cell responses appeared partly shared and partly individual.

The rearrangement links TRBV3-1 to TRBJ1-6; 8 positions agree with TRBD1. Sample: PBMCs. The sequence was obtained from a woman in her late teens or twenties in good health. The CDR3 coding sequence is TGTGCCAGCAGCCACGGACAGGGATATAATTCACCCCTCCACTTT. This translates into CASSHGQGYNSPLHF.